The clone carrying this T cell receptor (beta chain) was seen just once. This CDR3 has 12 residues. The germline V and J ends were trimmed by 3 bases and 4 bases, with 6 bases remaining between them. The data stem from a study of blood T cell repertoires in COVID-19. Study at large: COVID-19 samples, acute and convalescent, were from the United States, Italy and Spain. The cDNA or gDNA used as material had been derived from T cells, B-cell-depleted T cells, or PBMCs.

Profiling relied on immunoSEQ multiplex PCR, and the TCRdb table lists in-frame clones only, not all of them. In the table there are 200,000 or so clones, 80% to 90% of which are singletons. Clinical history reported by participants formed the basis on which cohorts were assigned. This TCR was recovered from a young woman who had recovered from COVID-19. The sequencing input was PBMCs or T cells enriched from blood (not recorded which). V usage is TRBV12-3 or TRBV12-4 and J usage is TRBJ1-2; no firm D call. In DNA form, the CDR3 reads TGTGCCAGCAGTTTCGGTCTCTATGGCTACACCTTC. Its translation: CASSFGLYGYTF.